This TCR beta chain came from a study of T-cell memory formation after mild COVID-19. Study-level background: Largely donor-specific TCR clusters were found. Study conclusions and caveats: The CD4+ clones that contracted clustered mainly within CM and EM, and the CD8+ clones concentrated in EMRA.

This clonotype has a count of ten or more. Its target is not known. Each CDR3 protein is one row after TCRdb ran MiXCR on the 5' RACE reads. The sample has roughly 86,000 distinct CDR3 sequences; approximately 15% are singletons. The receptor's source is a man aged 18-30 years who had mild COVID-19 (a few samples of this study predate the infection). Cell type and time point are not known. The sample consisted of PBMCs or a T cell subset sorted from them (not recorded which).

The CDR3 loop is CSTGGRGPDTQYF. In DNA, the CDR3 is TGCAGCACGGGCGGGCGTGGGCCAGATACGCAGTATTTT. This rearrangement joins TRBV29-1 to TRBJ2-3; a possible D gene is TRBD2 (5 bases). Germline values: CDR1 SQVTM, CDR2 ANQGSEA. The CDR3 loop spans 13 amino acids. V was trimmed by 8 bases and J by 4 bases, leaving 16 bases between them.